The 5 T cell receptor beta chains below all came from one sample that was sequenced in a study of CD8 T cells in ankylosing spondylitis. TCRdb ran MiXCR on the 5' RACE reads and lists one entry per CDR3 protein. In the table there are under 300,000 distinct CDR3 sequences, 10% of which are singletons. The sample taken for sequencing was blood, either unsorted or a sorted T cell fraction (not recorded which). All receptors derive from a male donor with ankylosing spondylitis or in good health (not recorded which).

This clonotype was counted a few times. This rearrangement joins TRBV30 to TRBJ2-7, with D uncertain. Trimming shortened V by 5 bases and J by 0 bases, and 14 bases separated the two germline ends. The CDR3 loop spans 14 amino acids. Germline lookup yields CDR1 GTSNPN and CDR2 SVGIG (reference sequence). CDR3 sequence: CAWARFRSSYEQYF. CDR3 sequence (DNA): TGTGCCTGGGCTAGGTTCCGCAGCTCCTACGAGCAGTACTTC.

This clonotype was seen ten or more times. CDR3 coding DNA: TGCAGCGTTGTACCTAGCGGGAACACCGGGGAGCTGTTTTTT. Residues: CSVVPSGNTGELFF. The chain combines TRBV29-1 with TRBJ2-2; 7 nucleotides match TRBD2. Germline values: CDR1 SQVTM, CDR2 ANQGSEA. The CDR3 loop spans 14 amino acids. The V and J ends lost 4 bases and 1 base, in that order; junction bases with no gene match: 3.

This clonotype was seen many times. This chain links TRBV12-3 or TRBV12-4 with TRBJ1-1; D is undetermined. The CDR3 runs to 16 residues. V gave up 0 bases and J gave up 0 bases, with 11 bases separating them. The CDR3 DNA follows: TGTGCCAGCAGTTTAGCTTCACGTACGGTGAACACTGAAGCTTTCTTT. Translation: CASSLASRTVNTEAFF.

The chain links TRBV10-3 to TRBJ2-3; 10 bases are shared with TRBD2. J lost 7 bases, V lost 2 bases, and 12 bases had no gene match. Germline CDR1 and CDR2: ENHRY and SYGVKD. The CDR3 has 17 amino acids. The CDR3 sequence is CAISEASGGLQSNTQYF. CDR3 DNA: TGTGCCATCAGTGAGGCTAGCGGGGGTCTTCAATCTAATACGCAGTATTTT.

This clonotype was seen only a few times. J is TRBJ1-6 and V is TRBV6-5, with 8 positions matching TRBD1. Germline V gene data show CDR1 as MNHEY and CDR2 as SVGAGI. CDR3 length: 14 amino acids. The V and J ends lost 3 bases and 7 bases, in that order; junction bases with no gene match: 2. DNA of the CDR3: TGTGCCAGCAGTTATCAGGGGGCCAATTCACCCCTCCACTTT. It specifies CASSYQGANSPLHF.